This T cell receptor beta chain was recovered during a study of blood T cell repertoires in COVID-19. Study at large: PBMCs, B-cell-depleted T cells, or T cells were the source of the cDNA or gDNA that made up the material.

Seattle participants joined during active infection and were tracked over time. Trimming cost V 5 bases and J 3 bases, with 9 bases left between them. CDR1 is LGHDT and CDR2 is YNNKEL in the germline V gene (reference sequence). The CDR3 has 13 amino acids. Measured with immunoSEQ multiplex PCR; TCRdb has only the in-frame clones, and not every one. The repertoire has over 95,000 clones, around 85% of them found once; the top ten carry about 6.1%. Sequencing was carried out using peripheral blood. The clonotype comes from a woman aged 55-75 years with COVID-19, enrolled during active disease. The V and J genes are TRBV3-1 (or the pseudogene TRBV3-2) and TRBJ2-3, with D maybe TRBD2 (6 bases). CDR3 in DNA: TGTGCCAGCAGCTACGGGGGAACAGATACGCAGTATTTT. As protein: CASSYGGTDTQYF.